This T cell receptor beta chain was observed in a study of CD8 T cells in Susac syndrome. CDR3 size: 15 residues. In germline, CDR1 is SGHVS, CDR2 FQNEAQ. V lost 4 bases, J lost 2 bases, and 2 bases stayed unmatched. The RNA, about 0.45 to 1 ug, was put through reverse transcription using random hexamers. TCRdb recomputed calls from the immunoSEQ multiplex PCR reads with MiXCR, one row per CDR3 protein. Of roughly 200,000 distinct CDR3 sequences in the sample, about 93% were seen once. This receptor was obtained from a human donor in good health. The chain combines TRBV7-8 with TRBJ2-1; 10 bases align to TRBD2. The sequenced material came from CD4+ T cells from PBMCs. Here the CDR3 reads CASSSAGGAYNEQFF. The DNA of the CDR3 is TGTGCCAGCAGCTCAGCGGGGGGGGCCTACAATGAGCAGTTCTTC.